The 23 T cell receptor beta chains listed next were all sequenced from one sample in a study of cytomegalovirus exposure and HLA in healthy donors. PCR primers comprised 60 Vbeta and 13 Jbeta primers. Assay used: immunoSEQ multiplex PCR; TCRdb lists only in-frame clones, some missing. The profile shows 100,000 to 150,000 clones, more than 65% of them singletons. Material: PBMCs. These receptors were obtained from a male donor in good health and CMV-seropositive.

The CDR3 loop is CASSQDGTLQGSYEQYF. The CDR3, as DNA: TGCGCCAGCAGCCAAGACGGTACTCTTCAGGGGAGCTACGAGCAGTACTTC. This chain links TRBV4-1 with TRBJ2-7, with a possible D match to TRBD1 (6 bases). Trimming pared 0 bases from V and 3 bases from J, leaving 18 bases between. The V gene's germline CDR1 is MGHRA and CDR2 YSYEKL. The CDR3 is 17 amino acids.

The chain is built from TRBV2 and TRBJ2-1; TRBD2 aligns across 7 bases. The CDR3 length is 13 residues. The germline gives CDR1 SNHLY, CDR2 FYNNEI. Germline trimming cut 1 base from V and 7 bases from J; bases unmatched to any gene: 1. CDR3 in amino acids: CASSEVRGNEQFF. The CDR3 bases are TGTGCCAGCAGTGAAGTGCGGGGGAATGAGCAGTTCTTC.

The CDR3 nucleotides read TGTGCCAGCACTTTCGACAGGGGGGGCTCCTACGAGCAGTACTTC. This gives the protein CASTFDRGGSYEQYF. The chain carries TRBV6-1 and TRBJ2-7; TRBD1 matches 9 bases. CDR3 length: 15 residues. Germline CDR1 MNHNS, CDR2 SASEGT. V was clipped by 7 bases and J by 0 bases; unmatched bases: 7.

The chain combines TRBV15 with TRBJ1-4; D possibly corresponds to TRBD1 (6 bases). Germline loops: CDR1 LNHNV, CDR2 YYDKDF (reference sequence). This CDR3 comprises 16 residues. V lost 5 bases to trimming and J lost 2 bases, with 15 bases between them. In DNA, the CDR3 is TGTGCCACCAGCCCACCGGACAGCGGTACTAATGAAAAACTGTTTTTT. Its translation is CATSPPDSGTNEKLFF.

There are a few counts of this clone. This sequence joins TRBV10-3 and TRBJ2-2; TRBD2 matches 14 bases. This CDR3 comprises 17 residues. Germline values: CDR1 ENHRY, CDR2 SYGVKD. V was clipped by 1 base and J by 6 bases; unmatched bases: 4. The CDR3: CAISEWTSGGPPGELFF. The CDR3 bases are TGTGCCATCAGTGAGTGGACTAGCGGGGGGCCCCCCGGGGAGCTGTTTTTT.

V and J are TRBV29-1 and TRBJ1-2; 7 nucleotides align to TRBD1. CDR3 length: 13 amino acids. V was pared by 5 bases and J by 3 bases, with 6 bases of the junction left unmatched. Germline V gives CDR1 SQVTM, CDR2 ANQGSEA. The DNA of the CDR3 is TGCAGCGTTTTTCTACAGGGGCACTATGGCTACACCTTC. It specifies CSVFLQGHYGYTF.

This clone occurred once. A read error may account for a junction end that differs from germline. The rearrangement uses TRBV19 and TRBJ2-4; 11 positions agree with TRBD2. The CDR3 consists of 14 residues. The germline gives CDR1 LNHDA, CDR2 SQIVND (reference sequence). The CDR3 spells CASSVAGGKNSQYF. The CDR3 DNA follows: TGTGCCAGTAGCGTAGCGGGGGGGAAAAACAGTCAGTACTTC.

V and J are TRBV29-1 and TRBJ1-2; the D gene is possibly TRBD1 (6 bases). With 7 bases removed from V and 2 bases from J, the gap between germline ends came to 11 bases. This CDR3 is built from 12 residues. Germline CDR1 is SQVTM and CDR2 is ANQGSEA. The CDR3 sequence is CSGGPSNYGYTF. CDR3 in DNA: TGCAGCGGGGGGCCCTCGAACTATGGCTACACCTTC.

V usage is TRBV27 and J usage is TRBJ2-3, with D perhaps TRBD1 (5 bases). CDR1 and CDR2 from the germline V gene are MNHEY and SMNVEV (reference sequence). Trimming took off 5 bases at V and 2 bases at J, with 11 bases between the two ends. The CDR3 covers 14 residues. The CDR3: CASSPDGHTDTQYF. CDR3 sequence (DNA): TGTGCCAGCAGTCCAGACGGACACACAGATACGCAGTATTTT.

The chain is built from TRBV27 and TRBJ2-5; possibly TRBD2 for D (6 bases). V was trimmed by 2 bases and J by 3 bases, leaving 7 bases between them. The CDR3 runs 13 residues. CDR1 is MNHEY, CDR2 SMNVEV, per germline (reference sequence). The CDR3 loop reads CASSLRREETQYF. CDR3 sequence (DNA): TGTGCCAGCAGTTTAAGGAGGGAAGAGACCCAGTACTTC.

This clone was observed a few times. This chain connects TRBV5-1 to TRBJ2-1; TRBD2 agrees at 7 bases. The V segment lost 4 bases and the J segment 3 bases; nucleotides outside the gene matches: 7. The CDR3 sequence is 15 residues long. The germline gives CDR1 SGHRS, CDR2 YFSETQ. The DNA for the CDR3 is TGCGCCAGCAGCACCGGACTAGATTTCTACAATGAGCAGTTCTTC. It specifies CASSTGLDFYNEQFF.

This chain joins TRBV6-1 and TRBJ1-1; perhaps TRBD1 as D (6 bases). The V gene's germline CDR1 is MNHNS and CDR2 SASEGT. The V end lost 5 bases, the J end lost 9 bases, and 10 bases lay between the germline ends. This CDR3 has 11 amino acids. The CDR3 DNA reads TGTGCCAGCAGTTTCAGGGGACAAGCTTTCTTT. Translating gives CASSFRGQAFF.

This chain uses TRBV7-3 with TRBJ2-1; D unresolved. Trimming took 2 bases from V and 0 from J, leaving 8 bases between them. The CDR3 totals 15 residues. The germline gives CDR1 SGHTA, CDR2 FQGTGA. The DNA of the CDR3 is TGTGCCAGCAGCTTAGCGTCGAGCTCCTACAATGAGCAGTTCTTC. It encodes CASSLASSSYNEQFF.

V and J are TRBV19 and TRBJ2-7; D might be TRBD1 (5 bases). The CDR3 runs to 13 residues. Per germline, CDR1 LNHDA and CDR2 SQIVND (reference sequence). Trimming left V 5 bases short and J 0 bases short, with 8 bases between. CDR3 protein: CASSPDSSYEQYF. The DNA for the CDR3 is TGTGCCAGTAGTCCCGACAGCTCCTACGAGCAGTACTTC.

The V gene is TRBV5-1, the J gene TRBJ1-1, with a possible D match to TRBD1 (6 bases). CDR1 and CDR2 (germline): SGHRS, YFSETQ. The germline V and J ends were trimmed by 0 bases and 11 bases, with 23 bases remaining between them. The CDR3 runs to 16 residues. The CDR3 sequence is CASSLANTGTAHEAFF. The CDR3 nucleotides are TGCGCCAGCAGCTTGGCTAATACAGGGACGGCACATGAGGCTTTCTTT.

J is TRBJ2-7 and V is TRBV5-4, with 8 bases matching TRBD2. The trim removed 0 bases at V and 6 bases at J, leaving 5 bases unmatched. Germline CDR1 and CDR2: SGHNT and YYREEE (reference sequence). This CDR3 has 14 residues. CDR3 loop: CASSLEAGAGEQYF. The CDR3 DNA sequence: TGTGCCAGCAGCTTGGAAGCGGGAGCGGGCGAGCAGTACTTC. Complete variable domain (other parts from reference TRBV5-4 and TRBJ2-7): ETGVTQSPTHLIKTRGQQVTLRCSSQSGHNTVSWYQQALGQGPQFIFQYYREEENGRGNFPPRFSGLQFPNYSSELNVNALELDDSALYLCASSLEAGAGEQYFGPGTRLTVT.

The chain is built from TRBV30 and TRBJ1-1, with no clear D. V shed 0 bases and J shed 1 base, with 9 bases lying between them. Per germline, CDR1 GTSNPN and CDR2 SVGIG (reference sequence). The CDR3 runs 14 residues. CDR3 sequence reads: CAWSVNRQNTEAFF. The CDR3 region has the DNA TGTGCCTGGAGTGTAAACAGACAGAACACTGAAGCTTTCTTT.

The chain combines TRBV9 with TRBJ2-1, with TRBD2 matching 9 bases. V trimming: 4 bases; J trimming: 0 bases; junction bases outside the gene matches: 2. The CDR3 is 15 residues long. In germline, CDR1 is SGDLS, CDR2 YYNGEE. This CDR3 is CASSLSGSSYNEQFF. The CDR3 nucleotides are TGTGCCAGCAGCCTTAGCGGGAGCTCCTACAATGAGCAGTTCTTC.

Remarks on this clone: A read error may produce the germline difference seen at one junction end. The sample carries other DNA sequences with the same CDR3. The chain is built from TRBV2 and TRBJ2-7; TRBD2 matches 10 bases. The length of the CDR3 is 16 residues. Per the germline V gene, CDR1 is SNHLY and CDR2 is FYNNEI. CDR3 sequence (DNA): TGCGCCAGCAGGGGATATCTAGCGGGGGAGAAGTACGAGCAGTACTTC. It specifies CASRGYLAGEKYEQYF.

CDR3 coding DNA: TGCGCCAGCAGCTTGGGGGGCGTCTCCTACGAGCAGTACTTC. This translates into CASSLGGVSYEQYF. V usage is TRBV5-1 and J usage is TRBJ2-7; TRBD1 might be the D (5 bases). Germline V gives CDR1 SGHRS, CDR2 YFSETQ. Trimming took 0 bases from V and 0 from J, leaving 7 bases between them. There are 14 residues in the CDR3.

The rearrangement joins TRBV7-9 to TRBJ1-1; no clear D. Germline V gene sequence: CDR1 SEHNR, CDR2 FQNEAQ (reference sequence). This CDR3 spans 12 amino acids. V lost 5 bases and J 0 bases, leaving 4 bases between the germline ends. This CDR3 reads CASSQLNTEAFF. The DNA for the CDR3 is TGTGCCAGCAGCCAGTTGAACACTGAAGCTTTCTTT.

CDR3 loop: CASSLGSGGPNTDTQYF. Here the CDR3 DNA reads TGCGCCAGCAGCTTGGGTAGCGGGGGCCCTAACACAGATACGCAGTATTTT. The gene calls are TRBV5-1 and TRBJ2-3, with 9 nucleotides matching TRBD2. The CDR3 is 17 amino acids. Per germline, CDR1 SGHRS and CDR2 YFSETQ. J was trimmed by 2 bases and V by 0 bases; bases with no gene match: 7.

The genes are TRBV6-6 and TRBJ2-1, with 9 bases fitting TRBD2. J gave up 0 bases and V 7 bases, and 4 bases lay outside the gene matches. Germline CDR1 MNHNY, CDR2 SVGAGI (reference sequence). The CDR3 runs 15 residues. The CDR3 sequence is CASILSGSSYNEQFF. CDR3 DNA: TGTGCCAGCATTCTTAGCGGGAGCTCCTACAATGAGCAGTTCTTC.